A single sample gave rise to the 27 T cell receptor beta chains below, sequenced in a study of shared clonotypes between healthy human individuals. Sequenced by immunoSEQ multiplex PCR; TCRdb stores in-frame clones only, minus some. The sample records some 470,000 clones, 70% to 80% being singletons. Sequencing input: PBMCs. These receptors were obtained from a woman aged 40 to 49 in good health. Some clones in this sample may be carry-over from other donors' samples.

The CDR3 DNA follows: TGTGCCTGGGGTCTAGGTCGAGTTGACACCGGGGAGCTGTTTTTT. Its protein is CAWGLGRVDTGELFF. This rearrangement joins TRBV30 to TRBJ2-2; no clear D. The germline V gene encodes CDR1 GTSNPN and CDR2 SVGIG (reference sequence). Trimming left V 5 bases short and J 3 bases short, with 16 bases between. The CDR3 has 15 residues.

This chain joins TRBV4-3 and TRBJ2-7, with D possibly being TRBD1 (5 bases). The CDR3 runs 15 residues. Trimming took off 4 bases at V and 4 bases at J, with 17 bases between the two ends. CDR1 LGHNA and CDR2 YSLEER come from the germline V gene. CDR3 nucleotides: TGCGCCAGCAGCCTCAGTCTTAGGGGCCAGTACGAGCAGTACTTC. Translation gives CASSLSLRGQYEQYF.

This clone showed up just once. The V call is TRBV9, the J call TRBJ2-1; possible D gene TRBD2, 5 bases. The V end lost 2 bases, the J end lost 4 bases, and 7 bases lay between the germline ends. Germline V gives CDR1 SGDLS, CDR2 YYNGEE. The CDR3 loop spans 13 amino acids. This CDR3 reads CASSVDLYNEQFF. The DNA of the CDR3 is TGTGCCAGCAGCGTGGACTTATACAATGAGCAGTTCTTC. Together with reference TRBV9 and TRBJ2-1, the CDR3 gives the full variable domain: DSGVTQTPKHLITATGQRVTLRCSPRSGDLSVYWYQQSLDQGLQFLIQYYNGEERAKGNILERFSAQQFPDLHSELNLSSLELGDSALYFCASSVDLYNEQFFGPGTRLTVL.

This rearrangement joins TRBV18 to TRBJ2-1; the match to TRBD2 covers 14 bases. The germline CDR1 and CDR2 sequences are KGHSH and LQKENI. J lost 4 bases, V lost 3 bases, and 5 bases had no gene match. This CDR3 contains 17 residues. The CDR3 DNA sequence: TGTGCCAGCTCACCGGGGACTAGCGGGAGTCGGTACAATGAGCAGTTCTTC. Translating gives CASSPGTSGSRYNEQFF.

The chain links TRBV2 to TRBJ1-1, with D possibly matching TRBD1 (5 bases). CDR3 length: 13 residues. The germline V gene encodes CDR1 SNHLY and CDR2 FYNNEI. Trimming removed 4 bases at V and 6 bases at J, with 12 bases between. In DNA, the CDR3 is TGTGCCAGCAGTGTTGAAGGGGTGGCTGAAGCTTTCTTT. Its translation is CASSVEGVAEAFF.

This clone has only a few counts. This chain joins TRBV2 and TRBJ1-2; 7 nucleotides agree with TRBD1. J lost 4 bases, V lost 10 bases, and 3 bases had no gene match. CDR1 is SNHLY, CDR2 FYNNEI, per germline. This CDR3 region has 11 residues. The CDR3: CATGQIYGYTF. The CDR3 bases are TGTGCCACGGGACAGATCTATGGCTACACCTTC.

The chain employs TRBV5-4 and TRBJ2-7, with TRBD1 matching over 8 bases. V trimming: 4 bases; J trimming: 1 base; junction bases outside the gene matches: 7. The germline CDR1 and CDR2 sequences are SGHNT and YYREEE (reference sequence). The CDR3 consists of 15 residues. The CDR3 DNA follows: TGTGCCAGCAGCCCTCAGGGGGCGAGGTCCTACGAGCAGTACTTC. Encoded protein: CASSPQGARSYEQYF.

The rearrangement uses TRBV29-1 and TRBJ2-2; D might be TRBD2 (6 bases). With 5 bases removed from V and 0 bases from J, the gap between germline ends came to 10 bases. The CDR3 is 14 residues long. Germline CDR1 SQVTM, CDR2 ANQGSEA. The CDR3 DNA is TGCAGCGTTAGACCGGGAGCGAACACCGGGGAGCTGTTTTTT. Amino acids: CSVRPGANTGELFF.

DNA of the CDR3: TGCGCCAGCAGCTCTTACTACGAGCAGTACTTC. It yields the protein CASSSYYEQYF. The gene calls are TRBV5-1 and TRBJ2-7; no reliable D call. With 3 bases removed from V and 3 bases from J, the gap between germline ends came to 4 bases. CDR3 length: 11 amino acids. Germline V gives CDR1 SGHRS, CDR2 YFSETQ.

The gene calls are TRBV5-1 and TRBJ1-1; no reliable D call. V gave up 0 bases and J gave up 6 bases, with 9 bases separating them. The CDR3 consists of 13 residues. CDR1 is SGHRS and CDR2 is YFSETQ in the germline V gene. The CDR3 is CASSLGLKAEAFF. CDR3 nucleotide sequence: TGCGCCAGCAGCTTGGGACTGAAGGCTGAAGCTTTCTTT.

This clone occurred a few times. The V call is TRBV5-1, the J call TRBJ2-5; 10 bases are shared with TRBD2. The CDR3 runs 17 residues. The junction had 14 bases not matched to a gene; V was cut back by 7 bases and J by 2 bases. The germline CDR1 and CDR2 sequences are SGHRS and YFSETQ. The DNA of the CDR3 is TGCGCCAGCTACGCTCTAGCGGGAGCCGGGAATCAAGAGACCCAGTACTTC. Translated: CASYALAGAGNQETQYF.

This clone was seen more than once but under ten times. J is TRBJ1-5 and V is TRBV27; no definite D call. CDR3 length: 14 residues. The germline gives CDR1 MNHEY, CDR2 SMNVEV (reference sequence). Trimming took off 6 bases at V and 0 bases at J, with 9 bases between the two ends. CDR3 protein: CASRGQTSNQPQHF. For the CDR3, the DNA is TGTGCCAGCAGGGGTCAAACTAGCAATCAGCCCCAGCATTTT.

The chain recombines TRBV6-6 with TRBJ2-1; D is unresolved. The length of the CDR3 is 15 residues. Germline CDR1 MNHNY, CDR2 SVGAGI (reference sequence). The germline V and J ends were trimmed by 4 bases and 1 base, with 11 bases remaining between them. CDR3 amino acids: CASSWLNVSYNEQFF. CDR3 in DNA: TGTGCCAGCAGTTGGCTCAATGTTTCCTACAATGAGCAGTTCTTC.

This clone appeared a single time. The rearrangement joins TRBV2 to TRBJ2-1; the match to TRBD2 covers 8 bases. The CDR3 extends over 15 amino acids. The germline V gene has CDR1 SNHLY and CDR2 FYNNEI. V gave up 6 bases and J gave up 0 bases; unmatched junction bases: 4. The CDR3, as DNA: TGTGCCAGCAGGCGACTAGCGAGCTCCTACAATGAGCAGTTCTTC. Translation gives CASRRLASSYNEQFF.

The chain combines TRBV10-3 with TRBJ2-3; 7 nucleotides align to TRBD2. J was trimmed by 2 bases and V by 0 bases; bases with no gene match: 8. There are 17 residues in the CDR3. Per the germline V gene, CDR1 is ENHRY and CDR2 is SYGVKD. CDR3 loop: CAISESRDYSSTDTQYF. In DNA, the CDR3 is TGTGCCATCAGTGAGTCCCGGGACTATAGTTCCACAGATACGCAGTATTTT.

The sample holds a few counts of this clone. This rearrangement joins TRBV9 to TRBJ1-3; 8 positions match TRBD1. Germline V gives CDR1 SGDLS, CDR2 YYNGEE. V shed 3 bases and J 4 bases; nucleotides not matched to a gene: 3. The CDR3 covers 14 residues. CDR3 sequence reads: CASSAQGVGNTIYF. The CDR3 coding sequence is TGTGCCAGCAGCGCACAGGGGGTGGGAAACACCATATATTTT.

V is TRBV30 and J is TRBJ2-5; D is possibly TRBD2 (6 bases). This CDR3 has 15 residues. Germline V gives CDR1 GTSNPN, CDR2 SVGIG (reference sequence). V lost 1 base to trimming and J lost 5 bases, with 17 bases between them. The CDR3 sequence: CAWSGRAGLWETQYF. CDR3 nucleotide sequence: TGTGCCTGGAGTGGGAGGGCTGGTCTTTGGGAGACCCAGTACTTC.

This chain uses TRBV19 with TRBJ1-2, with D possibly being TRBD1 (6 bases). This CDR3 comprises 13 residues. The V and J ends lost 9 bases and 5 bases respectively, with 16 bases between them. Germline loops: CDR1 LNHDA, CDR2 SQIVND (reference sequence). The CDR3 here is CASTRIGGYGYTF. CDR3 nucleotide sequence: TGTGCCAGCACCAGGATAGGGGGGTATGGCTACACCTTC.

To note about this clone: This likely stems from a read error, as it lies one base from a far larger clone. CDR3 sequence: CASSHTDGVRQPQHF. The CDR3 DNA reads TGTGCCAGCAGCCACACTGACGGGGTACGCCAGCCCCAGCATTTT. This rearrangement joins TRBV2 to TRBJ1-5; no reliable D call. Germline V lookup: CDR1 SNHLY, CDR2 FYNNEI. V lost 6 bases and J 7 bases, leaving 19 bases between the germline ends. The CDR3 runs to 15 residues.

The chain is built from TRBV5-1 and TRBJ2-7, with TRBD2 identical over 10 bases. This CDR3 has 14 amino acids. Germline trimming cut 5 bases from V and 5 bases from J; bases unmatched to any gene: 7. Germline CDR1 SGHRS, CDR2 YFSETQ. The chain's CDR3 is CASSQGLASHEQYF. CDR3 bases: TGCGCCAGCAGTCAGGGACTAGCGTCCCACGAGCAGTACTTC.

Only one count was recorded for this clone. V gene TRBV2 combines with J gene TRBJ1-5; 9 bases align to TRBD1. Unmatched junction bases numbered 7, after V lost 3 bases and J lost 7 bases. The CDR3 is made up of 15 amino acids. CDR1 and CDR2 from the germline V gene are SNHLY and FYNNEI. This CDR3 is CASSDEGQGGQPQHF. The DNA of the CDR3 is TGTGCCAGCAGTGACGAGGGACAGGGTGGGCAGCCCCAGCATTTT.

The chain is built from TRBV9 and TRBJ1-5; TRBD1 matches at 9 bases. V was pared by 5 bases and J by 7 bases, with 10 bases of the junction left unmatched. The CDR3 runs to 15 residues. Germline CDR1 reads SGDLS; CDR2 reads YYNGEE. The CDR3 bases are TGTGCCAGCAGTGCCACCGGGACAGGGACCCAGCCCCAGCATTTT. This encodes CASSATGTGTQPQHF.

As for this clone: A read error may account for a junction end that differs from germline. This chain connects TRBV7-7 to TRBJ2-1; weak D call: TRBD2 (5 bases). Germline CDR1 SSHAT, CDR2 FNYEAQ (reference sequence). The CDR3 loop spans 14 amino acids. The CDR3 sequence is CASSPAGVGNEQFF. As DNA, the CDR3 is TGTGCTAGCAGCCCCGCGGGTGTAGGTAATGAGCAGTTCTTC. Full variable domain (outside the CDR3, taken from reference TRBV7-7 and TRBJ2-1): GAGVSQSPRYKVTKRGQDVTLRCDPISSHATLYWYQQALGQGPEFLTYFNYEAQPDKSGLPSDRFSAERPEGSISTLTIQRTEQRDSAMYRCASSPAGVGNEQFFGPGTRLTVL.

The genes are TRBV9 and TRBJ2-2, with D perhaps assigned TRBD1 or TRBD2 (5 bases each). Germline V gives CDR1 SGDLS, CDR2 YYNGEE. There are 15 residues in the CDR3. V gave up 6 bases and J gave up 1 base, with 13 bases separating them. CDR3 sequence: CASTPGPLNTGELFF. The CDR3, as DNA: TGTGCCAGCACGCCGGGACCGCTGAACACCGGGGAGCTGTTTTTT.

The V gene is TRBV5-4, the J gene TRBJ2-3, with D perhaps matching TRBD1 (7 bases). V shed 4 bases and J shed 3 bases, with 12 bases lying between them. Germline V gene lookup returns CDR1 SGHNT and CDR2 YYREEE (reference sequence). The CDR3 is 14 residues long. In nucleotides, the CDR3 is TGTGCCAGCAGCGAGGGGGCGGGGACAGATACGCAGTATTTT. The encoded protein is CASSEGAGTDTQYF.

The chain joins TRBV28 to TRBJ2-7; 7 nucleotides match TRBD1. The V gene's germline CDR1 is MDHEN and CDR2 SYDVKM. J lost 3 bases, V lost 5 bases, and 10 bases had no gene match. The CDR3 consists of 15 residues. Written as DNA, the CDR3 is TGTGCCAGCAGTCCTCAGGGGGAGTTTAGCTACGAGCAGTACTTC. The encoded protein is CASSPQGEFSYEQYF.

The rearrangement uses TRBV15 and TRBJ2-1; the D is unclear. Germline V lookup: CDR1 LNHNV, CDR2 YYDKDF (reference sequence). The CDR3 extends over 15 amino acids. Trimming stripped 0 bases from V and 0 bases from J, with 6 bases between. The CDR3 reads CATSRDSFSYNEQFF. CDR3 in DNA: TGTGCCACCAGCAGAGATAGTTTCTCCTACAATGAGCAGTTCTTC.